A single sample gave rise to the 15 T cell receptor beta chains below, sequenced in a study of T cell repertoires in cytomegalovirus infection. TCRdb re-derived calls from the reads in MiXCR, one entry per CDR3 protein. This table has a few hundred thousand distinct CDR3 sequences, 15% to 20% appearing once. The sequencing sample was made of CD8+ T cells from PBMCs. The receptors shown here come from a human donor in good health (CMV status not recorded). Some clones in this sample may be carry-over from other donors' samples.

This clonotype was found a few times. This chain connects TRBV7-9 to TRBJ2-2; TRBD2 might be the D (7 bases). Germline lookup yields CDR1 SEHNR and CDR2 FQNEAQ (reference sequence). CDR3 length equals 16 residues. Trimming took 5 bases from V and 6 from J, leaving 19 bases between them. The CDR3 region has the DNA TGTGCCAGCAGCGCACCCAGGGGAGGGGAGGCCGGGGAGCTGTTTTTT. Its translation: CASSAPRGGEAGELFF.

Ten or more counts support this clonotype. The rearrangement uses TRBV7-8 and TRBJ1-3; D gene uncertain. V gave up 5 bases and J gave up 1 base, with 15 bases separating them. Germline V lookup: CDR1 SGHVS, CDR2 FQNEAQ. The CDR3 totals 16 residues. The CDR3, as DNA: TGTGCCAGCAGCCCTAGCCGGCTCGGGTCTGGAAACACCATATATTTT. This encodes CASSPSRLGSGNTIYF.

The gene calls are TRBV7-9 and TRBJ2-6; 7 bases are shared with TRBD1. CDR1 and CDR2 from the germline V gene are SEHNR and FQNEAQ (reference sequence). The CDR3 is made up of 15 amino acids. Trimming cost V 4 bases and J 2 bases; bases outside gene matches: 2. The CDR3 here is CASSSQGPGANVLTF. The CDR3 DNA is TGTGCCAGCAGCTCACAGGGGCCTGGGGCCAACGTCCTGACTTTC.

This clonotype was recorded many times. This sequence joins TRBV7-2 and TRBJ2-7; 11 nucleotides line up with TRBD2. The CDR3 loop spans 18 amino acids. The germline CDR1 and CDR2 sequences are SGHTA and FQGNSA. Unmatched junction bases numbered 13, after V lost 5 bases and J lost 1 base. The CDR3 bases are TGTGCCAGCAGCCCAGGGTTTAGCGGGGGGGCTCAGTCCTACGAGCAGTACTTC. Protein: CASSPGFSGGAQSYEQYF.

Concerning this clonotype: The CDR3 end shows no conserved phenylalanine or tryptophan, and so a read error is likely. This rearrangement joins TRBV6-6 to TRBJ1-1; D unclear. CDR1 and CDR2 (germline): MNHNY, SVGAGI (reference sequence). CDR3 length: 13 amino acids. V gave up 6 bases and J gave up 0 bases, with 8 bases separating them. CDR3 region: CASRVYMNTEAFL. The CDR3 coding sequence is TGTGCCAGCAGGGTGTACATGAACACTGAAGCTTTCCTT.

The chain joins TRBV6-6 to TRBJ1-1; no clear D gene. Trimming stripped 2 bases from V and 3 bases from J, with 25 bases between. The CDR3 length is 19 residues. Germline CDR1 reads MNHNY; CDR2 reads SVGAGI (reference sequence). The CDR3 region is CASSYPPAVAGETDTEAFF. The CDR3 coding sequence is TGTGCCAGCAGTTACCCCCCCGCGGTGGCAGGTGAGACGGACACTGAAGCTTTCTTT.

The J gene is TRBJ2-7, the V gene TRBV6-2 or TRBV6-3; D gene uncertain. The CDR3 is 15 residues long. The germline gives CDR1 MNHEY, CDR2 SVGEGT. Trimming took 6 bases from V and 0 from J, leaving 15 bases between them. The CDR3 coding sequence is TGTGCCAGCAGCCCTTCTGGATGGGTCTCCTACGAGCAGTACTTC. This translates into CASSPSGWVSYEQYF.

Here the CDR3 DNA reads TGTGCCAGCAGCTTAATTTTGGGTCACGAGCAGTACTTC. Translating gives CASSLILGHEQYF. This chain connects TRBV7-6 to TRBJ2-7, with no clear D. Germline V gives CDR1 SGHVS, CDR2 FNYEAQ. The CDR3 is 13 amino acids. With 2 bases removed from V and 5 bases from J, the gap between germline ends came to 10 bases.

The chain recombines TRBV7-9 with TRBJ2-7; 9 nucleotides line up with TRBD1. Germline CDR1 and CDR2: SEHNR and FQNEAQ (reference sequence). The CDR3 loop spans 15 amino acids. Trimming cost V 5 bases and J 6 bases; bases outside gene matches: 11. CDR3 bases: TGTGCCAGCAGCCTCGGGACAGGGTTCTTAAGCGAGCAGTACTTC. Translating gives CASSLGTGFLSEQYF.

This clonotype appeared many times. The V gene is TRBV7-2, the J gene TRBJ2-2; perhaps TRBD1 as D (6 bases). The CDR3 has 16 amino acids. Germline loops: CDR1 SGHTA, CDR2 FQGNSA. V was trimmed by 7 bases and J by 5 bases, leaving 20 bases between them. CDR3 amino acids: CASTAALTGRTGELFF. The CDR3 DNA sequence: TGTGCCAGCACCGCGGCCCTAACAGGGCGAACCGGGGAGCTGTTTTTT. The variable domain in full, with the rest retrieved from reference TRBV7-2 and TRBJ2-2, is GAGVSQSPSNKVTEKGKDVELRCDPISGHTALYWYRQSLGQGLEFLIYFQGNSAPDKSGLPSDRFSAERTGGSVSTLTIQRTQQEDSAVYLCASTAALTGRTGELFFGEGSRLTVL.

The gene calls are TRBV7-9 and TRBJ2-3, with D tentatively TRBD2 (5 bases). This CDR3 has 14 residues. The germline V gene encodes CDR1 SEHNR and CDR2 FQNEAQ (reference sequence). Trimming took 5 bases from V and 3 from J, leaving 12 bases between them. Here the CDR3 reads CASSAAGLTDTQYF. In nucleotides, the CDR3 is TGTGCCAGCAGCGCCGCCGGACTGACAGATACGCAGTATTTT. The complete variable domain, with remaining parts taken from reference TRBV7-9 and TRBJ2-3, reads DTGVSQNPRHKITKRGQNVTFRCDPISEHNRLYWYRQTLGQGPEFLTYFQNEAQLEKSRLLSDRFSAERPKGSFSTLEIQRTEQGDSAMYLCASSAAGLTDTQYFGPGTRLTVL.

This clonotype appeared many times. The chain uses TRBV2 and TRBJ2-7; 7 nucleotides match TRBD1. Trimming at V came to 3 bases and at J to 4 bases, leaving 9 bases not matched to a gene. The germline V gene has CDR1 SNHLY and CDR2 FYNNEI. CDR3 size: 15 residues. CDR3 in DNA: TGTGCCAGCAGTGACCCGGGACAGCTAAAATACGAGCAGTACTTC. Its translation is CASSDPGQLKYEQYF.

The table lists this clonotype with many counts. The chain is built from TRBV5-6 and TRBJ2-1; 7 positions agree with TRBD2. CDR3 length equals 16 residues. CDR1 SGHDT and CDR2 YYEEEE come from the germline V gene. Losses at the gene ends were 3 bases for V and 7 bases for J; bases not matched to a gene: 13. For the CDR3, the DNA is TGTGCCAGCAGCTCCTTGGGAGGGGAACGGTGGAATGAGCAGTTCTTC. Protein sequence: CASSSLGGERWNEQFF.

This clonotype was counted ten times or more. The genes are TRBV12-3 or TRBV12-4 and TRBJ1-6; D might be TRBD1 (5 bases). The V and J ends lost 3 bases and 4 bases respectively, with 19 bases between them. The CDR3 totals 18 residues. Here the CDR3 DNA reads TGTGCCAGCAGTTTCCTAACACAGACAGAACGATATAATTCACCCCTCCACTTT. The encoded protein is CASSFLTQTERYNSPLHF.

The CDR3 reads CASRGRTGEETQYF. CDR3 in DNA: TGTGCCAGCAGGGGACGCACAGGGGAAGAGACCCAGTACTTC. This rearrangement joins TRBV6-2 or TRBV6-3 to TRBJ2-5; 7 positions agree with TRBD1. Germline V gene lookup returns CDR1 MNHEY and CDR2 SVGEGT. With 6 bases clipped from V and 3 bases from J, the junction kept 7 bases outside the gene matches. The CDR3 is 14 residues long.